This T cell receptor (beta chain) was profiled in a study of CD8 T cells in ankylosing spondylitis. Study-wide results and caveats: Apparently characteristic of ankylosing spondylitis blood was a TCR beta motif (eight highly homologous variants). Clones linked to disease were reported to show significant enrichment in matched ankylosing spondylitis synovial fluid. A subset of motif variants has previously been described in the synovial fluid and blood of reactive arthritis. Relatively rare in peripheral blood, disease-linked clones were also CD8+.

Comment on this clonotype: The antigen remains undetermined.

V trimming: 1 base; J trimming: 2 bases; junction bases outside the gene matches: 5. This CDR3 contains 16 residues. Germline CDR1 reads SGHRS; CDR2 reads YFSETQ. MiXCR, applied by TCRdb to the 5' RACE reads, yields one record per CDR3 protein. The sample lists under 850,000 distinct CDR3 sequences; under 20% were seen once. J is TRBJ2-2 and V is TRBV5-1, with 7 bases matching TRBD2. What was sequenced was blood, either unsorted or a sorted T cell fraction (not recorded which). The origin of this receptor is a male donor with ankylosing spondylitis. CDR3 amino acids: CASSLNLAENTGELFF. DNA for the CDR3: TGCGCCAGCAGCTTGAATCTAGCGGAAAACACCGGGGAGCTGTTTTTT.